The present T cell receptor (beta chain) was sequenced within a study of post-analysis software for immune sequencing data. Study details: The patients showed relapsing-remitting, secondary progressive and progressive-relapsing multiple sclerosis courses.

Each TCR beta cDNA library carried unique molecular identifiers. MiXCR, run by TCRdb on the PCR reads, gives a single entry per CDR3 protein. The data show about 760,000 distinct CDR3 sequences, 25% to 30% seen once. Study observations and caveats: With TRBV5-6, TRBV5-1 and TRBV20-1 included, 4 or 5 TRBV segments were more frequent in patients than in controls.

In the case of this clonotype: Its target is unknown.

Germline values: CDR1 SEHNR, CDR2 FQNEAQ (reference sequence). This CDR3 region has 15 residues. V shed 6 bases, J shed 5 bases, and the junction held 10 bases outside the gene matches. The sample was blood. The chain combines TRBV7-9 with TRBJ2-1; TRBD2 matches 7 bases. The TCR sequence derives from a girl aged 5 to 17 with multiple sclerosis. The chain's CDR3 is CASSSAGPRDNEQFF. CDR3 DNA: TGTGCCAGCAGTTCAGCGGGGCCCCGCGACAATGAGCAGTTCTTC.